The TCR beta chain under discussion was sequenced for a study of post-analysis software for immune sequencing data. As for the study in general: Recorded disease courses covered relapsing-remitting, secondary progressive and progressive-relapsing multiple sclerosis. Some patients had no subtype annotation. Findings and limits, study-wide: Among a handful of TRBV segments more frequent in patients than controls were TRBV5-6, TRBV5-1 and TRBV20-1.

CDR1 and CDR2 (germline): MDHEN, SYDVKM. CDR3 length equals 18 residues. Tagging with unique molecular identifiers was a feature of the TCR beta cDNA libraries. TCRdb processed the PCR reads anew with MiXCR; each CDR3 protein has one entry. The sample holds approximately 260,000 distinct CDR3 sequences, 35% to 40% seen once. Comments on this clonotype: Its antigen remains unidentified.

The chain links TRBV28 to TRBJ2-5; 12 bases are a match to TRBD2. The J call is doubtful: the DNA matches TRBJ2-7 better. This receptor was identified in a girl aged 10 to 17 with multiple sclerosis. Sequenced: blood. CDR3 sequence: CASSSNLAGGPGTYEQYF. In DNA form, the CDR3 reads TGTGCCAGCAGTTCGAATCTAGCGGGAGGGCCAGGTACCTACGAGCAGTACTTC.